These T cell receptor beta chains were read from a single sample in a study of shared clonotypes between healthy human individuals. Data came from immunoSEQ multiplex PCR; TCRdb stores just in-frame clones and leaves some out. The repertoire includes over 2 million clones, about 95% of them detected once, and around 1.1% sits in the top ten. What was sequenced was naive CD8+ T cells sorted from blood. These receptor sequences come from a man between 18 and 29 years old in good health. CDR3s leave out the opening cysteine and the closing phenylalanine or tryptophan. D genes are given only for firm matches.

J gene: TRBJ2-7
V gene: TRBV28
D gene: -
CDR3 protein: ASSLYPTYEQY

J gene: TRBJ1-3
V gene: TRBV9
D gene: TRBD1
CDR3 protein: ASSQQGGGNTIY

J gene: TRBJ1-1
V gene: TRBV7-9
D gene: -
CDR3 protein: ASSYPGEKAF

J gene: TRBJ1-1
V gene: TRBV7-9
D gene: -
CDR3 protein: ASRAANTEAF

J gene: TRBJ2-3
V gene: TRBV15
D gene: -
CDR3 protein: ATEIGDSTDTQY

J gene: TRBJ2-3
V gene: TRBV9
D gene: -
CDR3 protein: ASSEQGNMGDTQY

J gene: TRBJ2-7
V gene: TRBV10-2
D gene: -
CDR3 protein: ASSEPLSQGTNPYEQY

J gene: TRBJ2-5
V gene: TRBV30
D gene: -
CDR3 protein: AWSVVSFRETQY

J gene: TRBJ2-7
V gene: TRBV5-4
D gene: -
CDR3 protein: ASTSRGSYEQY

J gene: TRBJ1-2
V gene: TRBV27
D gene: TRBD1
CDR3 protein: ASSPDRVGYYGYT

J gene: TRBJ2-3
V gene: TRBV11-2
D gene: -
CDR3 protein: ASSQVGEVRDTQY

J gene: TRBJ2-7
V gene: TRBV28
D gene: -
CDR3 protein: ASVQVGSYEQY

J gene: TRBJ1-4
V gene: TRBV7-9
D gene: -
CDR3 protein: ASSLGGSNEKLF

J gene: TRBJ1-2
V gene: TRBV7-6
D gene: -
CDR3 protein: ASSLGPGPNYGYT

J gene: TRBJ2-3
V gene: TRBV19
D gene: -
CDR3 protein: ASSLLGTDTQY

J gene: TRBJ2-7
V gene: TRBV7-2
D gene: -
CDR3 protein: ASSQLLYGSFEQY

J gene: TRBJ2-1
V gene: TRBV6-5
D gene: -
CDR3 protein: ASSYGGGREQF

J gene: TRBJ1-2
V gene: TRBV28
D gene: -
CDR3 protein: ASTPLGEARGYT

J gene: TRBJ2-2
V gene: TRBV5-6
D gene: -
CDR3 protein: ASSFGVGTGELF

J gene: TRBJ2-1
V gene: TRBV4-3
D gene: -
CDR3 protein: ASSPTGLVNEQF